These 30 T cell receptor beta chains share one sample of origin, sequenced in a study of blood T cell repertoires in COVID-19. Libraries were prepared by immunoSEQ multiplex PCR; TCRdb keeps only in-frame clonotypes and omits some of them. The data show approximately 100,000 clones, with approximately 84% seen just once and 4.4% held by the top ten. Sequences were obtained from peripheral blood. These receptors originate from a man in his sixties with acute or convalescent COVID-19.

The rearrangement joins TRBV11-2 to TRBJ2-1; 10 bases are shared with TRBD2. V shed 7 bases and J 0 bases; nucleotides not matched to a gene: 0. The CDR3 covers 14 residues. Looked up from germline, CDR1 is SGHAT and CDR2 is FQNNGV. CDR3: CASTSGSSYNEQFF. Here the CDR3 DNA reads TGTGCCAGCACTAGCGGGAGCTCCTACAATGAGCAGTTCTTC.

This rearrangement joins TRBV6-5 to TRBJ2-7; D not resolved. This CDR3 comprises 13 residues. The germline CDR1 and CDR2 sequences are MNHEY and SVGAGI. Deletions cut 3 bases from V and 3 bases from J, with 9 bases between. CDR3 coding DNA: TGTGCCAGCAGTTATTCTATCTTCTACGAGCAGTACTTC. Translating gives CASSYSIFYEQYF.

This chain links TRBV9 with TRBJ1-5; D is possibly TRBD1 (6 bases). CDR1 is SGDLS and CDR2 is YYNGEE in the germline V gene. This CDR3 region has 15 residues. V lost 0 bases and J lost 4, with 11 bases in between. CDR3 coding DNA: TGTGCCAGCAGCGTAGCTGGGCAGGGGAATCAGCCCCAGCATTTT. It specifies CASSVAGQGNQPQHF.

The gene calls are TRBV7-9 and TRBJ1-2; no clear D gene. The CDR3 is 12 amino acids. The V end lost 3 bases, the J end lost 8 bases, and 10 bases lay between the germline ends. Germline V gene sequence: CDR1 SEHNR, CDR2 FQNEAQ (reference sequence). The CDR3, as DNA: TGTGCCAGCAGCTTCGGAGGATTCGGCTACACCTTC. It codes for CASSFGGFGYTF. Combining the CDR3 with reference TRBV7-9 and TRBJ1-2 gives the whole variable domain DTGVSQNPRHKITKRGQNVTFRCDPISEHNRLYWYRQTLGQGPEFLTYFQNEAQLEKSRLLSDRFSAERPKGSFSTLEIQRTEQGDSAMYLCASSFGGFGYTFGSGTRLTVV.

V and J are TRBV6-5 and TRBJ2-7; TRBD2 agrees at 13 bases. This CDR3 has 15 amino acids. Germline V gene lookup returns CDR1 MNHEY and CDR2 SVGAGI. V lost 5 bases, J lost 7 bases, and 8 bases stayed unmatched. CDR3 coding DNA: TGTGCCAGCAGTCAAACTAGCGGGAGGGCCGGAGAGCAGTACTTC. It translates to CASSQTSGRAGEQYF.

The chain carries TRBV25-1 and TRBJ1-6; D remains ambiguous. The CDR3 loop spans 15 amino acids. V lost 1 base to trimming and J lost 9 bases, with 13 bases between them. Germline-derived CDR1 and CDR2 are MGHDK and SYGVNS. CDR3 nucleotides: TGTGCCAGCAGTGAATCCCTCGGGGTAGGTTCACCCCTCCACTTT. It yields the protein CASSESLGVGSPLHF.

Here the CDR3 reads CASSDRTGGGTEAFF. The CDR3 DNA sequence: TGCGCCAGCAGCGATAGGACAGGAGGGGGGACTGAAGCTTTCTTT. The chain links TRBV5-1 to TRBJ1-1; 7 bases agree with TRBD1. The CDR3 runs to 15 residues. Germline CDR1 SGHRS, CDR2 YFSETQ. V was clipped by 4 bases and J by 5 bases; unmatched bases: 11.

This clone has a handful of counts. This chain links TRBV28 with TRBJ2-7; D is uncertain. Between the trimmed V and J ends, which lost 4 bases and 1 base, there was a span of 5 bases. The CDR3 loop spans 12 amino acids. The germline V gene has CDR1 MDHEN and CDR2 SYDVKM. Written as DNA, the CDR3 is TGTGCCAGCAGTTCCCGGTCCTACGAGCAGTACTTC. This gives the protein CASSSRSYEQYF.

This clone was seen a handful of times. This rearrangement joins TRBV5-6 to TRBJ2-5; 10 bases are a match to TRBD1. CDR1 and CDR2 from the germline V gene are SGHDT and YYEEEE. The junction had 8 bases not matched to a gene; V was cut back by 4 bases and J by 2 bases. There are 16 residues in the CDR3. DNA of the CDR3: TGTGCCAGCAGCGCCGGGACAGGGGTTCGGCAAGAGACCCAGTACTTC. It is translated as CASSAGTGVRQETQYF.

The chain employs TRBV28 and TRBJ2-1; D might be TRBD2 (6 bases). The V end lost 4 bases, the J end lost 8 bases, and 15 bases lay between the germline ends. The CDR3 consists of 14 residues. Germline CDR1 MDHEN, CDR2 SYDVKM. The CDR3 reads CASSSSQTSYEQFF. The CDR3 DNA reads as TGTGCCAGCAGTTCGTCACAGACTAGTTATGAGCAGTTCTTC.

The CDR3 region is CSVDNRANYGYTF. In DNA form, the CDR3 reads TGCAGCGTTGACAACAGAGCTAACTATGGCTACACCTTC. The chain is built from TRBV29-1 and TRBJ1-2; D gene ambiguous. V dropped 3 bases and J dropped 0 bases, with 8 bases sitting between them. This CDR3 contains 13 residues. In germline, CDR1 is SQVTM, CDR2 ANQGSEA.

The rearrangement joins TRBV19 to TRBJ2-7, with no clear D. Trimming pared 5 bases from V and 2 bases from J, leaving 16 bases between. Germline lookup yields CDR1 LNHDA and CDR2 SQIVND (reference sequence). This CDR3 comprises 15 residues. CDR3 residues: CASSQPGGKTYEQYF. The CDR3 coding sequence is TGTGCCAGTAGTCAGCCCGGCGGTAAGACCTACGAGCAGTACTTC.

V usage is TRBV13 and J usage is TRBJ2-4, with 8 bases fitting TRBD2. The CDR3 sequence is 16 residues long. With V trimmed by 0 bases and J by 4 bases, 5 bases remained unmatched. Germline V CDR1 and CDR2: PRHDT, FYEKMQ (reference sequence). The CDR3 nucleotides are TGTGCCAGCAGCTTAGGCGGGAGGGCCTTTAAAAACATTCAGTACTTC. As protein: CASSLGGRAFKNIQYF. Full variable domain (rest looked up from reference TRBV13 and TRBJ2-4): AAGVIQSPRHLIKEKRETATLKCYPIPRHDTVYWYQQGPGQDPQFLISFYEKMQSDKGSIPDRFSAQQFSDYHSELNMSSLELGDSALYFCASSLGGRAFKNIQYFGAGTRLSVL.

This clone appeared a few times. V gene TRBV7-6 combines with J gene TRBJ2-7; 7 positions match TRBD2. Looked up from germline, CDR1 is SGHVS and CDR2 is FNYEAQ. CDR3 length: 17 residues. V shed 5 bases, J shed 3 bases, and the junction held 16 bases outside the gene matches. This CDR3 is CASSPQRRAGVIYEQYF. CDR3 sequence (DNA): TGTGCCAGCAGCCCTCAAAGGCGGGCGGGAGTAATCTACGAGCAGTACTTC.

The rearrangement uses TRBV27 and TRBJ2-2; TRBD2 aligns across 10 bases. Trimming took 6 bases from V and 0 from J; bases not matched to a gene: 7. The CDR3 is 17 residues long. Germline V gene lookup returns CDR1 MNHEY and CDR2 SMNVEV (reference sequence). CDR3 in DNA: TGTGCCAGCAGGTTTGCTAGCGGGAGAACGAACACCGGGGAGCTGTTTTTT. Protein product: CASRFASGRTNTGELFF.

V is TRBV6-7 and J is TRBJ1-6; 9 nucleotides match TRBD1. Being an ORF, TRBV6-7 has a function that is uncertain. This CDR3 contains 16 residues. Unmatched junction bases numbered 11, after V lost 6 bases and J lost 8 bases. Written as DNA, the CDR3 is TGTGCCAGCAGATTCACCGGGACAGGGCTGGATTCACCCCTCCACTTT. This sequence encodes CASRFTGTGLDSPLHF.

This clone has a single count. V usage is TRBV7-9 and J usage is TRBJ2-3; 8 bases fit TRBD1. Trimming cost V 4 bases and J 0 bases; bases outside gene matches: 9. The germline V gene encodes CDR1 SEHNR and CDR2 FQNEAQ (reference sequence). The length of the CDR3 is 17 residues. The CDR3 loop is CASSSPAGGGSTDTQYF. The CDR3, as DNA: TGTGCCAGCAGCTCCCCCGCAGGGGGCGGTAGCACAGATACGCAGTATTTT.

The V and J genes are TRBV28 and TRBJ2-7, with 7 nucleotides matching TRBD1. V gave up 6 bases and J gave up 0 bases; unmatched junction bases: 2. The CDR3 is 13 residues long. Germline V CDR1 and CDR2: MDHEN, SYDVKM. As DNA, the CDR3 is TGTGCCAGCAGCCGGGACAGCTCCTACGAGCAGTACTTC. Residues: CASSRDSSYEQYF.

In DNA form, the CDR3 reads TGTGCCAGCAGCTTAGTTGACAGGCTGGGCTACACCTTC. This encodes CASSLVDRLGYTF. The chain employs TRBV11-2 and TRBJ1-2; tentatively, D is TRBD1 (6 bases). In germline, CDR1 is SGHAT, CDR2 FQNNGV. The V gene lost 1 base and the J gene lost 8 bases, with 11 bases spanning the gap. This CDR3 is 13 amino acids long.

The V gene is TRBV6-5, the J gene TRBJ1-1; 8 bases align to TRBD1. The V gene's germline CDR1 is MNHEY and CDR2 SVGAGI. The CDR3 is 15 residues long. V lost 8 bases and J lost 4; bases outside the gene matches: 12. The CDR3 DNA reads TGTGCCAGCGGCCGTGGGCGCAGGGGGCCCACTGAAGCTTTCTTT. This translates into CASGRGRRGPTEAFF.

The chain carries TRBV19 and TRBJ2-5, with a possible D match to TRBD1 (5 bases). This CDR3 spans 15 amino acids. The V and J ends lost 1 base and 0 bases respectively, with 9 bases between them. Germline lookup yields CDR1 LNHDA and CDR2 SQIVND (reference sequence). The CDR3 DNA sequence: TGTGCCAGTAGTATAGCAGGGAAGTACCAAGAGACCCAGTACTTC. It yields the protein CASSIAGKYQETQYF.

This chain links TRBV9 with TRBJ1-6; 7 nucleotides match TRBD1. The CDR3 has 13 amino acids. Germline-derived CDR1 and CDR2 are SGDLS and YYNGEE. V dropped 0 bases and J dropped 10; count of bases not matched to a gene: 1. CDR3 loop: CASSVAGGSPLHF. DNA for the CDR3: TGTGCCAGCAGCGTAGCAGGGGGATCACCCCTCCACTTT.

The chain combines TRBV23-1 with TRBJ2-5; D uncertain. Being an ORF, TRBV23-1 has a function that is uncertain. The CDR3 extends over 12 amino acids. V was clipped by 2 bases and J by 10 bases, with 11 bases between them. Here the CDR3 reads CASSQHDISQYF. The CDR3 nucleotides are TGCGCCAGCAGTCAACACGACATAAGCCAGTACTTC.

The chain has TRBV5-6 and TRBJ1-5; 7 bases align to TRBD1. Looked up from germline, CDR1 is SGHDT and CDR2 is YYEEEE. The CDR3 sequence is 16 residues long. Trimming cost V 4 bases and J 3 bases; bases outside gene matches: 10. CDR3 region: CASSLALGQDNQPQHF. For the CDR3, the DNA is TGTGCCAGCAGCCTGGCCCTTGGACAGGACAATCAGCCCCAGCATTTT.

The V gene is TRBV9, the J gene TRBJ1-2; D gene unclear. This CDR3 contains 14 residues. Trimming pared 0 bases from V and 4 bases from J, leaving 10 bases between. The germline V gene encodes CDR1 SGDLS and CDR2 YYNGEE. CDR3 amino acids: CASSVEEEGYGYTF. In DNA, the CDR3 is TGTGCCAGCAGCGTAGAAGAGGAGGGCTATGGCTACACCTTC.

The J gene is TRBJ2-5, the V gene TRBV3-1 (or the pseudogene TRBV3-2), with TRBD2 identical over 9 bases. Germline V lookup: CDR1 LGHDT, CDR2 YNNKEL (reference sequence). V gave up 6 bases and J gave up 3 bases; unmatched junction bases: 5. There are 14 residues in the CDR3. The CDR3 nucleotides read TGTGCCAGCAGGCAGCGGGGGGCTAAAGAGACCCAGTACTTC. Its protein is CASRQRGAKETQYF.

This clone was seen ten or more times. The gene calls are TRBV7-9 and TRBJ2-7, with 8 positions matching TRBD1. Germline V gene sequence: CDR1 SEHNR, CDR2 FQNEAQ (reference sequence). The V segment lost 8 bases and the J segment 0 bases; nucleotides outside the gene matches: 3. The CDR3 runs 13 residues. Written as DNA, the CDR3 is TGTGCCAGCCAGCAGGGGGCCTCCTACGAGCAGTACTTC. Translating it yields CASQQGASYEQYF.

The CDR3 DNA is TGTGCCAGCAGCTTAGTCCCGGGGGGCGGTTTTGAGCAGTTCTTC. Its translation is CASSLVPGGGFEQFF. This chain links TRBV11-3 with TRBJ2-1; TRBD2 might be the D (7 bases). V was trimmed by 1 base and J by 9 bases, leaving 16 bases between them. The CDR3 extends over 15 amino acids. The germline gives CDR1 SGHNT, CDR2 YENEEA.

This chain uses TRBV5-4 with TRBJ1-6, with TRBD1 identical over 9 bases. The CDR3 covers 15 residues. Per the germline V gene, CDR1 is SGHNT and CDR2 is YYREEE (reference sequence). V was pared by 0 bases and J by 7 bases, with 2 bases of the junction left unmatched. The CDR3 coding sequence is TGTGCCAGCAGCTTGGGTGGGACAGGGAATTCACCCCTCCACTTT. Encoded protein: CASSLGGTGNSPLHF.

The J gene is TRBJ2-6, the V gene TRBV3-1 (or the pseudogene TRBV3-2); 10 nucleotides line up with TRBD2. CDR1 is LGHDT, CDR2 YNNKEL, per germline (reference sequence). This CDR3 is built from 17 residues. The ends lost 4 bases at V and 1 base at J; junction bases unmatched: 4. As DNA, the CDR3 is TGTGCCAGCAGCCGAGCGGGGGGGGATTCTGGGGCCAACGTCCTGACTTTC. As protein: CASSRAGGDSGANVLTF.